The source of this TCR beta chain is a study of shared clonotypes between healthy human individuals. Findings and caveats of the study: A handful of donors showed sharing of approximately 5% of naive CD4 clonotypes.

Regarding this clone: Antigen unknown.

Germline V gives CDR1 LNHNV, CDR2 YYDKDF (reference sequence). This CDR3 contains 15 residues. V lost 0 bases and J lost 7; bases outside the gene matches: 5. Terminally differentiated effector memory CD45RA+ cells were excluded by CCR7 positive selection of CD45RO-negative cells. Method: immunoSEQ multiplex PCR; TCRdb's copy keeps in-frame clones and lacks some. This sample has 1.5 million to 2.5 million clones; approximately 95% occur once, and the top ten carry 1% to 1.5%. The chain combines TRBV15 with TRBJ1-1; 10 bases fit TRBD1. Sequencing was done on a sample of naive CD8+ T cells sorted from blood. This sequence originates from a man younger than 35 in good health. Here the CDR3 DNA reads TGTGCCACCAGCAGAGATAGGGACAGGGGAAGTGAAGCTTTCTTT. It codes for CATSRDRDRGSEAFF.